This T cell receptor (beta chain) was profiled in a study of T cell repertoires in cytomegalovirus infection. From the reads, TCRdb called clonotypes with MiXCR, one entry per CDR3 protein. There are 150,000 to 190,000 distinct CDR3 sequences in the sample; around 24% occur only once, and roughly 9.8% lies in the top ten. This clonotype was detected a few times. In germline, CDR1 is MDHEN, CDR2 SYDVKM. The CDR3 runs to 13 residues. Trimming removed 6 bases from V and 4 bases from J, with 12 bases in between. The sequencing input was PBMCs. This TCR was sampled from a human donor in good health (CMV status not recorded). Some clones in this sample may be carry-over from other donors' samples. The J gene is TRBJ1-2, the V gene TRBV28, with D tentatively TRBD1 (5 bases). In nucleotides, the CDR3 is TGTGCCAGCAGCCTTTCCGGGGGCTATGGCTACACCTTC. This codes for CASSLSGGYGYTF.